A single sample gave rise to the 11 T cell receptor beta chains below, sequenced in a study of T cell repertoires in ileal Crohn's disease. Clones were read by immunoSEQ multiplex PCR, and TCRdb kept only the in-frame ones, dropping some. This table holds approximately 4,200 clones, roughly 70% found once. Sequencing was done on a sample of ileal tissue. The receptors here all came from an adult with Crohn's disease.

V and J are TRBV7-8 and TRBJ2-7, with a possible D match to TRBD1 (5 bases). Trimming stripped 5 bases from V and 0 bases from J, with 14 bases between. CDR1 is SGHVS and CDR2 is FQNEAQ in the germline V gene. The CDR3 runs 15 residues. The chain's CDR3 is CASSPVQGVSYEQYF. CDR3 nucleotide sequence: TGTGCCAGCAGCCCGGTGCAGGGTGTCTCCTACGAGCAGTACTTC. The entire variable domain, with the rest obtained from reference TRBV7-8 and TRBJ2-7, is as follows: GAGVSQSPRYKVAKRGQDVALRCDPISGHVSLFWYQQALGQGPEFLTYFQNEAQLDKSGLPSDRFFAERPEGSVSTLKIQRTQQEDSAVYLCASSPVQGVSYEQYFGPGTRLTVT.

The chain carries TRBV11-2 and TRBJ2-1; D unresolved. Between the trimmed V and J ends, which lost 5 bases and 7 bases, there was a span of 9 bases. Germline V gene lookup returns CDR1 SGHAT and CDR2 FQNNGV. This CDR3 is built from 12 residues. The CDR3 DNA follows: TGTGCCAGCAGCCCGACATTGAATGAGCAGTTCTTC. Residues: CASSPTLNEQFF.

This clone was seen only once. The J gene is TRBJ1-2, the V gene TRBV6-6; maybe TRBD1 (6 bases). CDR3 length equals 15 residues. Germline loops: CDR1 MNHNY, CDR2 SVGAGI (reference sequence). Trimming left V 6 bases short and J 4 bases short, with 18 bases between. In DNA, the CDR3 is TGTGCCAGCAGGGAACGGACAGCAGTAGCCTATGGCTACACCTTC. Protein sequence: CASRERTAVAYGYTF.

V and J are TRBV30 and TRBJ2-6, with 7 positions matching TRBD2. The CDR3 sequence is 15 residues long. CDR1 and CDR2 from the germline V gene are GTSNPN and SVGIG (reference sequence). V trimming: 3 bases; J trimming: 6 bases; junction bases outside the gene matches: 8. CDR3 amino acids: CAWSSGGREANVLTF. CDR3 nucleotide sequence: TGTGCCTGGAGCTCGGGGGGACGCGAGGCCAACGTCCTGACTTTC.

The J gene is TRBJ1-1, the V gene TRBV2; D perhaps matches TRBD1 (6 bases). This CDR3 comprises 15 residues. Germline V gene lookup returns CDR1 SNHLY and CDR2 FYNNEI. Trimming cost V 6 bases and J 7 bases, with 21 bases left between them. In DNA, the CDR3 is TGTGCCAGCAGCGACGAGGGGGGGCAGAGGGTTGAAGCTTTCTTT. This sequence encodes CASSDEGGQRVEAFF.

The gene calls are TRBV4-1 and TRBJ2-5; no clear D. CDR1 and CDR2 (germline): MGHRA, YSYEKL. Trimming cost V 0 bases and J 1 base, with 9 bases left between them. The CDR3 is 15 residues long. The CDR3 spells CASSQEEVVQETQYF. CDR3 bases: TGCGCCAGCAGCCAAGAAGAGGTGGTCCAAGAGACCCAGTACTTC.

V is TRBV5-1 and J is TRBJ2-2; possible D gene TRBD1, 6 bases. Trimming cost V 3 bases and J 0 bases, with 12 bases left between them. Per the germline V gene, CDR1 is SGHRS and CDR2 is YFSETQ. This CDR3 is built from 16 residues. In DNA form, the CDR3 reads TGCGCCAGCAGCTGGACAGCTTCCGCGAACACCGGGGAGCTGTTTTTT. It is translated as CASSWTASANTGELFF. The variable domain in full, completed from reference TRBV5-1 and TRBJ2-2, reads KAGVTQTPRYLIKTRGQQVTLSCSPISGHRSVSWYQQTPGQGLQFLFEYFSETQRNKGNFPGRFSGRQFSNSRSEMNVSTLELGDSALYLCASSWTASANTGELFFGEGSRLTVL.

The chain uses TRBV4-1 and TRBJ1-1, with D maybe TRBD1 (6 bases). This CDR3 spans 15 amino acids. V was trimmed by 3 bases and J by 2 bases, leaving 13 bases between them. Looked up from germline, CDR1 is MGHRA and CDR2 is YSYEKL. CDR3 amino acids: CASSHSTRGNTEAFF. The CDR3 DNA follows: TGCGCCAGCAGCCACTCCACCAGGGGAAACACTGAAGCTTTCTTT.

The chain couples TRBV2 to TRBJ1-2, with a tentative D call TRBD1 (6 bases). Between the trimmed V and J ends, which lost 4 bases and 6 bases, there was a span of 15 bases. This CDR3 spans 14 amino acids. Germline CDR1 is SNHLY and CDR2 is FYNNEI. As DNA, the CDR3 is TGTGCCAGCAGTGTCAGGGACATTTCAAATGGCTACACCTTC. It yields the protein CASSVRDISNGYTF.

This clone has only a few counts. The chain employs TRBV5-1 and TRBJ1-1; TRBD1 matches 7 bases. The CDR3 contains 13 residues. Looked up from germline, CDR1 is SGHRS and CDR2 is YFSETQ. Losses at the gene ends were 1 base for V and 3 bases for J; bases not matched to a gene: 0. CDR3 loop: CASSLTGDTEAFF. As DNA, the CDR3 is TGCGCCAGCAGCTTGACAGGGGACACTGAAGCTTTCTTT.

This clone was seen just once. This rearrangement joins TRBV5-6 to TRBJ1-2, with D possibly matching TRBD1 (5 bases). The V end was cut by 0 bases, the J end by 12 bases, with 12 bases between. The CDR3 is 12 residues long. Germline CDR1 SGHDT, CDR2 YYEEEE. The chain's CDR3 is CASSLAGGIDTF. The CDR3 region has the DNA TGTGCCAGCAGCTTGGCCGGGGGGATCGACACCTTC.